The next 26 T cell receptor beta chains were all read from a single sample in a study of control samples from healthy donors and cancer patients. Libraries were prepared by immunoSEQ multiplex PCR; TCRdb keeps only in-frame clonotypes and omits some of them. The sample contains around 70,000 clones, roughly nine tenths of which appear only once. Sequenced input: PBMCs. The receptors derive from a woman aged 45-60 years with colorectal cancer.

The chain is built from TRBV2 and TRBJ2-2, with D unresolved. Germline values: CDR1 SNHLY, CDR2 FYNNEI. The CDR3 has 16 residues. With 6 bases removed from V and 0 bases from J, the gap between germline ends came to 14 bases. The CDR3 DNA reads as TGTGCCAGCAGAGACGGTAGGAGCGCGAACACCGGGGAGCTGTTTTTT. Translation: CASRDGRSANTGELFF.

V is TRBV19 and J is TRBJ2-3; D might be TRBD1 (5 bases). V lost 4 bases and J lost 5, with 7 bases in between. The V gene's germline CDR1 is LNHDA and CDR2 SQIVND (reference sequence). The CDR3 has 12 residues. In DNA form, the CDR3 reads TGTGCCAGTAGTACGCAGGGAGATACGCAGTATTTT. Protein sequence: CASSTQGDTQYF.

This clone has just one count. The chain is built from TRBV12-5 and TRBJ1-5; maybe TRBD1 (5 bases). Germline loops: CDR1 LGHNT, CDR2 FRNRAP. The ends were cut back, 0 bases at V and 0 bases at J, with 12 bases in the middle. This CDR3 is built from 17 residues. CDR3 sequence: CASGLVLGGYSNQPQHF. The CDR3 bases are TGTGCTAGTGGTTTGGTACTCGGGGGGTATAGCAATCAGCCCCAGCATTTT.

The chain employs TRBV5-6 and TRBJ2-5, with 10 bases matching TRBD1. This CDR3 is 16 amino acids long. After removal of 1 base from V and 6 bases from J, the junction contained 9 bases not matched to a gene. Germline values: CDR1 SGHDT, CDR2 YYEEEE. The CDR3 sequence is CASSLSGTGVRKTQYF. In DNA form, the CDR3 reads TGTGCCAGCAGCTTGTCCGGGACAGGGGTCCGGAAGACCCAGTACTTC.

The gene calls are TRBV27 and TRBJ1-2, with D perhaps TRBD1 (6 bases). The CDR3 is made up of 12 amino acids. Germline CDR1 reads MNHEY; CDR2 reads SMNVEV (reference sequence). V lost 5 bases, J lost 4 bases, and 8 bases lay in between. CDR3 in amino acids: CASSKTGYGYTF. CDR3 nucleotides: TGTGCCAGCAGTAAGACAGGCTATGGCTACACCTTC.

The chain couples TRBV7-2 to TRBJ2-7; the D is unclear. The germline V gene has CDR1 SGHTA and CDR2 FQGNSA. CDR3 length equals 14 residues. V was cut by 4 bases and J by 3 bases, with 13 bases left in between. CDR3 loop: CASSYMGSGYEQYV. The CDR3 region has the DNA TGTGCCAGCAGCTATATGGGTTCCGGCTACGAGCAGTACGTC.

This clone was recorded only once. CDR3 DNA: TGTGCCAGCTCTCTTATGGATGAGCAGTTCTTC. This gives the protein CASSLMDEQFF. The J gene is TRBJ2-1, the V gene TRBV5-6, with D unclear. The CDR3 is 11 residues long. The germline V gene has CDR1 SGHDT and CDR2 YYEEEE. V lost 7 bases, J lost 8 bases, and 10 bases lay in between.

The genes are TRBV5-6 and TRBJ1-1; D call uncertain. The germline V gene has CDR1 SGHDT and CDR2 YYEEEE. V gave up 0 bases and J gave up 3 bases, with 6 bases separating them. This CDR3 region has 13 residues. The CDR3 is CASSLGRDTEAFF. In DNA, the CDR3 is TGTGCCAGCAGCTTGGGGCGCGACACTGAAGCTTTCTTT.

CDR3 DNA: TGCAGCGTTGATGACAAGTACCAAGAGACCCAGTACTTC. This codes for CSVDDKYQETQYF. The J gene is TRBJ2-5, the V gene TRBV29-1; D is unclear. Germline V gives CDR1 SQVTM, CDR2 ANQGSEA. Between the trimmed V and J ends, which lost 3 bases and 0 bases, there was a span of 8 bases. The CDR3 spans 13 residues. Complete variable domain (other parts from reference TRBV29-1 and TRBJ2-5): SAVISQKPSRDICQRGTSLTIQCQVDSQVTMMFWYRQQPGQSLTLIATANQGSEATYESGFVIDKFPISRPNLTFSTLTVSNMSPEDSSIYLCSVDDKYQETQYFGPGTRLLVL.

The CDR3 is CASTSPGLAGGGELFF. The CDR3, as DNA: TGCGCCAGCACCTCCCCCGGACTAGCGGGGGGTGGGGAGCTGTTTTTT. The chain carries TRBV5-1 and TRBJ2-2; 14 bases align to TRBD2. V shed 6 bases, J shed 8 bases, and the junction held 9 bases outside the gene matches. This CDR3 has 16 amino acids. Germline V gives CDR1 SGHRS, CDR2 YFSETQ.

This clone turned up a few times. The CDR3 is CASSTNLNTEAFF. CDR3 coding DNA: TGCGCCAGCAGCACAAATCTGAACACTGAAGCTTTCTTT. The J gene is TRBJ1-1, the V gene TRBV5-1; no firm D call. This CDR3 contains 13 residues. Trimming pared 4 bases from V and 0 bases from J, leaving 7 bases between. Germline V gene sequence: CDR1 SGHRS, CDR2 YFSETQ.

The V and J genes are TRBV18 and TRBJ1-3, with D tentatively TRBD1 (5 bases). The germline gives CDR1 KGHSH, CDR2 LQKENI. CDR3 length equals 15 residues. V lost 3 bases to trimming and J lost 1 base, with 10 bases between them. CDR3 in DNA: TGTGCCAGCTCACCGCGGGCAGGGTCTGGAAACACCATATATTTT. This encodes CASSPRAGSGNTIYF.

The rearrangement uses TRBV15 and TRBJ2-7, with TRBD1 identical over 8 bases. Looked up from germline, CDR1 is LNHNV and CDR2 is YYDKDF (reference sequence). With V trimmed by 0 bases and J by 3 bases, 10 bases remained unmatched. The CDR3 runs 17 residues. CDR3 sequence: CATSRDLARDRIYEQYV. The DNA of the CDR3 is TGTGCCACCAGCAGAGATTTAGCCCGGGACAGGATCTACGAGCAGTACGTC.

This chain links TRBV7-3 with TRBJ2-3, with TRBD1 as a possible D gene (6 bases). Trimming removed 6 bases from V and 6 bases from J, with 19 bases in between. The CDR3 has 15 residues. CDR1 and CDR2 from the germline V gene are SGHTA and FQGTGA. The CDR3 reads CASSQTGARVDTQYF. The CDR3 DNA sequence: TGTGCCAGCAGTCAGACAGGCGCCCGCGTCGATACGCAGTATTTT.

The CDR3 reads CASRRLAGLQETQYF. The CDR3 nucleotides read TGTGCCAGCAGACGACTAGCGGGGCTACAAGAGACCCAGTACTTC. The chain uses TRBV2 and TRBJ2-5; 11 positions match TRBD2. The CDR3 is 15 residues long. Germline CDR1 SNHLY, CDR2 FYNNEI. V shed 6 bases and J 2 bases; nucleotides not matched to a gene: 5.

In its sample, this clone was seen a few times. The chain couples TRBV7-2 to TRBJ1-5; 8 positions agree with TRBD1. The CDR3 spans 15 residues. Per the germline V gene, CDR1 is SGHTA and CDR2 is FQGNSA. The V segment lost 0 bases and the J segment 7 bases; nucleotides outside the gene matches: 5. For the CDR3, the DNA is TGTGCCAGCAGCTTAGCCCAGGGGGCCTGGCAGCCCCAGCATTTT. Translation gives CASSLAQGAWQPQHF.

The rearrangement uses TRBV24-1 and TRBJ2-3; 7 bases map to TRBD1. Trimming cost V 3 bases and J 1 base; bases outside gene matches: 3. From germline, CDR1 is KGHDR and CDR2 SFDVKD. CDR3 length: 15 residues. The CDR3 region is CATSDPGQGTDTQYF. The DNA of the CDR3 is TGTGCCACCAGTGATCCTGGACAGGGCACAGATACGCAGTATTTT.

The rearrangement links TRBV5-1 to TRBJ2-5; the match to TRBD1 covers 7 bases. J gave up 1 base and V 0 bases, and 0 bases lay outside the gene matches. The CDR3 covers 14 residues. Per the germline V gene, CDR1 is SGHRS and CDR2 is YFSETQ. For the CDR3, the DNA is TGCGCCAGCAGCTTGGGGGACAGCCAAGAGACCCAGTACTTC. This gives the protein CASSLGDSQETQYF.

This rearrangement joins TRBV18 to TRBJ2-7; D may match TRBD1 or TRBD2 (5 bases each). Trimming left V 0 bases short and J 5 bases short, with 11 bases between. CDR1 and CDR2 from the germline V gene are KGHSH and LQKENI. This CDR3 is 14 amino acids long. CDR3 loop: CASSPPSGTHEQYV. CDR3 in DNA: TGTGCCAGCTCACCACCATCAGGGACCCACGAGCAGTACGTC.

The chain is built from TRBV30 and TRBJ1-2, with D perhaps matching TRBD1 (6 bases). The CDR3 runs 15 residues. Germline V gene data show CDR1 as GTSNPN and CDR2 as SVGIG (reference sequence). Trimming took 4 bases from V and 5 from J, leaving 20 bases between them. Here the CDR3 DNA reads TGTGCCTGGACCCGCTCGGACAGCTCACCTTATGGCTACACCTTC. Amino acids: CAWTRSDSSPYGYTF.

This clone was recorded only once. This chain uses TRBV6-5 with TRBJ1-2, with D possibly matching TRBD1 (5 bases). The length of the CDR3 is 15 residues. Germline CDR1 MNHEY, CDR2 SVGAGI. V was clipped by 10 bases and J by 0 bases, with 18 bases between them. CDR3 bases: TGTGCCACCGTTGTCCGGGACCGTGCTAACTATGGCTACACCTTC. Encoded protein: CATVVRDRANYGYTF.

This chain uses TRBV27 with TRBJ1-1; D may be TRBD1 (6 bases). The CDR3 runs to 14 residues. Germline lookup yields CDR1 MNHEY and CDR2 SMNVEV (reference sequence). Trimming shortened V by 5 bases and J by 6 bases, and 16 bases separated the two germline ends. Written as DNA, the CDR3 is TGTGCCAGCAGTAGGGACACGGCGAGGGCTGAAGCTTTCTTT. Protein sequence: CASSRDTARAEAFF.

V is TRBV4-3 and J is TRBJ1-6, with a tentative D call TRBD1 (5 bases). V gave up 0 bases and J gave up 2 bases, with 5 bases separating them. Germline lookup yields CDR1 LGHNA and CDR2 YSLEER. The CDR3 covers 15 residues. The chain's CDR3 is CASSQEGAYNSPLHF. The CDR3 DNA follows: TGCGCCAGCAGCCAAGAGGGGGCCTATAATTCACCCCTCCACTTT.

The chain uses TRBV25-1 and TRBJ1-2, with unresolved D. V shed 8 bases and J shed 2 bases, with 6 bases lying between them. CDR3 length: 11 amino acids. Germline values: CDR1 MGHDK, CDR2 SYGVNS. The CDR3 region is CASSLNYGYTF. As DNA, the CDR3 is TGTGCCAGCTCCCTCAACTATGGCTACACCTTC.

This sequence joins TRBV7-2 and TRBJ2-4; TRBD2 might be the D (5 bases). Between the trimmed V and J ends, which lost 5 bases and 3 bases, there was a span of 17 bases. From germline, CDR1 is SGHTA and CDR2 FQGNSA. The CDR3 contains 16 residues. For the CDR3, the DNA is TGTGCCAGCAGCCCAGACCCTGGTGGAGGCAAAAACATTCAGTACTTC. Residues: CASSPDPGGGKNIQYF.

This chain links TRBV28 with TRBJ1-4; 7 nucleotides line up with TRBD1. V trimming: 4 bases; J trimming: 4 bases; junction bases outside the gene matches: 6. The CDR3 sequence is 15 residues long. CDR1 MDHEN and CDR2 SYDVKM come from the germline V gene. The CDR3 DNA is TGTGCCAGCAGTTCGGGACAGCCGGGTAATGAAAAACTGTTTTTT. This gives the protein CASSSGQPGNEKLFF.